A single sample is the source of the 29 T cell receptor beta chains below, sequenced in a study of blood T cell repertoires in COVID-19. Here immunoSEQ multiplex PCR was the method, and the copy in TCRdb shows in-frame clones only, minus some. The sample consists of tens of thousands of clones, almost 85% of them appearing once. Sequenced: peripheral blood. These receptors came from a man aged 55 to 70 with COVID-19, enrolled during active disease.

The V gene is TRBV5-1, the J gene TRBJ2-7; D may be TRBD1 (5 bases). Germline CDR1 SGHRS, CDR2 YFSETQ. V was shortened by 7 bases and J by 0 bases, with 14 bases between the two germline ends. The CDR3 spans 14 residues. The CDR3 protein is CASGQTLSSYEQYF. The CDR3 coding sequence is TGCGCCAGCGGACAAACTTTAAGCTCCTACGAGCAGTACTTC. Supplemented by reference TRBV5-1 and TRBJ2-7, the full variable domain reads KAGVTQTPRYLIKTRGQQVTLSCSPISGHRSVSWYQQTPGQGLQFLFEYFSETQRNKGNFPGRFSGRQFSNSRSEMNVSTLELGDSALYLCASGQTLSSYEQYFGPGTRLTVT.

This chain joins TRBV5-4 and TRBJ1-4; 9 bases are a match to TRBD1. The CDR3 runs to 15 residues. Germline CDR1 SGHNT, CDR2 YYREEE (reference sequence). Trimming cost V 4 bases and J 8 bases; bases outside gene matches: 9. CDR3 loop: CASSAGQGIWEKLFF. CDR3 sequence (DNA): TGTGCCAGCAGCGCCGGACAGGGGATTTGGGAAAAACTGTTTTTT.

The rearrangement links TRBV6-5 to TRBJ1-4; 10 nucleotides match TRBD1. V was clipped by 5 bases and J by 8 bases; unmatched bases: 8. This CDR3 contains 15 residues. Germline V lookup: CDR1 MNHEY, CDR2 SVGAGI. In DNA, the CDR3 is TGTGCCAGCAGTCTTGCCGGGACAGGGGAAGAAAAACTGTTTTTT. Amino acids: CASSLAGTGEEKLFF.

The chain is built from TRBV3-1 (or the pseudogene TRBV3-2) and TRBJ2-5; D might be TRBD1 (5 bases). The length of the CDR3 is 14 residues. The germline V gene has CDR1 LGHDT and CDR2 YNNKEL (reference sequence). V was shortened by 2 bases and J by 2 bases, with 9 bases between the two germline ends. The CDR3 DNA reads TGTGCCAGCAGCCAACCCCCAGGGCAAGAGACCCAGTACTTC. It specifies CASSQPPGQETQYF.

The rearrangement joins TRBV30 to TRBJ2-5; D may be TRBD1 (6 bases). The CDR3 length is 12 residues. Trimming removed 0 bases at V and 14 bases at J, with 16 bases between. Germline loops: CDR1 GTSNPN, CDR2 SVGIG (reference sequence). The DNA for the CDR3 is TGTGCCTGGAGTGTACAGGGCCCCTTCATTTACTTC. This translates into CAWSVQGPFIYF.

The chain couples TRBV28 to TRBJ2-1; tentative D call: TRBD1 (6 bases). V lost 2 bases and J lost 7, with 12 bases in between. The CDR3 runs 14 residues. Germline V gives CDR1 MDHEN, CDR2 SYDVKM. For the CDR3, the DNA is TGTGCCAGCAGTTTACTACAGGGTGGGAATGAGCAGTTCTTC. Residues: CASSLLQGGNEQFF.

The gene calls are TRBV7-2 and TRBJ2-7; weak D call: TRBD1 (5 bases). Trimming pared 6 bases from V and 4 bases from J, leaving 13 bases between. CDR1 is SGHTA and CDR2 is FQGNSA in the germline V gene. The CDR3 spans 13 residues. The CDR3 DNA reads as TGTGCCAGCAGTCAGGGTCCCTTTTACGAGCAGTACTTC. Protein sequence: CASSQGPFYEQYF.

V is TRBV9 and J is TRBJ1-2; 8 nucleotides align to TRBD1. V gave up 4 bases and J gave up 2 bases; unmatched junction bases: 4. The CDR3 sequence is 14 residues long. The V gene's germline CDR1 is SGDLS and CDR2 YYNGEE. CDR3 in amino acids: CASSTGQANYGYTF. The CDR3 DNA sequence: TGTGCCAGCAGCACGGGACAGGCGAACTATGGCTACACCTTC.

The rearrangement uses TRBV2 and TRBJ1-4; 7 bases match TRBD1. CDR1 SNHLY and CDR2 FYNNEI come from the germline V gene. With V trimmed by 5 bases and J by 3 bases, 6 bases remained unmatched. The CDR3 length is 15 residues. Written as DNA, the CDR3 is TGTGCCAGCAGTAGGATGGGACAGTCTAATGAAAAACTGTTTTTT. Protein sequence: CASSRMGQSNEKLFF.

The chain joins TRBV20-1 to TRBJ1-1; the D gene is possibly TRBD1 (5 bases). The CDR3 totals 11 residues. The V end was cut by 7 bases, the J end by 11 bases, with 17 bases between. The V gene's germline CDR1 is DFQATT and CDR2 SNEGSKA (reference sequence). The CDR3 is CSVSWQGGAFF. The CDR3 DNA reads TGCAGTGTCAGCTGGCAGGGAGGGGCTTTCTTT.

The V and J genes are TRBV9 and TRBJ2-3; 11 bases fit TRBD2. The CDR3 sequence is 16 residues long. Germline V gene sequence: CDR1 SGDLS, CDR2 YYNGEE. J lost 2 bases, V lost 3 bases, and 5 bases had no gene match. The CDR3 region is CASSEGTSGYTDTQYF. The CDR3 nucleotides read TGTGCCAGCAGCGAGGGGACTAGCGGATACACAGATACGCAGTATTTT.

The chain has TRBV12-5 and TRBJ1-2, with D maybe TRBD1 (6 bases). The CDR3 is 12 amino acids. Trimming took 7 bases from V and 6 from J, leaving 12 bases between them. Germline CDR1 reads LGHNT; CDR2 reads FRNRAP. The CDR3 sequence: CASAGGRDGYTF. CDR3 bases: TGTGCTAGTGCGGGGGGCCGGGATGGCTACACCTTC.

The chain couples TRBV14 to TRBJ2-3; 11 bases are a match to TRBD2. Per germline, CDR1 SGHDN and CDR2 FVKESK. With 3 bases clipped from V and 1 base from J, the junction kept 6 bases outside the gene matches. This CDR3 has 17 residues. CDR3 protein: CASSHLGLAEGTDTQYF. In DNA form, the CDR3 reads TGTGCCAGCAGCCATTTGGGACTAGCGGAGGGCACAGATACGCAGTATTTT.

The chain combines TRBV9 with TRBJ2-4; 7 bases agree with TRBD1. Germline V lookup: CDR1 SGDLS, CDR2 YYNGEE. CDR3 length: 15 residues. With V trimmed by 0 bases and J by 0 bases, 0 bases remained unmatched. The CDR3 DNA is TGTGCCAGCAGCGTAGACAGGGGAGCCAAAAACATTCAGTACTTC. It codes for CASSVDRGAKNIQYF.

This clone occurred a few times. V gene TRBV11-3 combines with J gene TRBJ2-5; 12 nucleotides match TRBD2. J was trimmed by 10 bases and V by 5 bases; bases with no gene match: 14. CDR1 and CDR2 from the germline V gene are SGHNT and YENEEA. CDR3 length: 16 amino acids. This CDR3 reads CASSRGGTSGPRNQYF. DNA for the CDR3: TGTGCCAGCAGCCGCGGGGGGACTAGCGGGCCCAGGAACCAGTACTTC.

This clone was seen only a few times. This CDR3 reads CASSGGLKPLHF. The CDR3 region has the DNA TGTGCCAGCAGCGGGGGACTTAAACCCCTCCACTTT. The J gene is TRBJ1-6, the V gene TRBV11-2, with D perhaps matching TRBD1 (5 bases). From germline, CDR1 is SGHAT and CDR2 FQNNGV. V was cut by 5 bases and J by 12 bases, with 11 bases left in between. CDR3 length: 12 amino acids.

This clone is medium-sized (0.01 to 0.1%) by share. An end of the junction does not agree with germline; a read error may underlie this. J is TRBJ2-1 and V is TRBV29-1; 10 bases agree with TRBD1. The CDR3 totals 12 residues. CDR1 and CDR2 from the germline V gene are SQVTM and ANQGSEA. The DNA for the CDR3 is TGCAGCGTTATCGGAGAGACAGGGGGCTGGATCTTC. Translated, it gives CSVIGETGGWIF.

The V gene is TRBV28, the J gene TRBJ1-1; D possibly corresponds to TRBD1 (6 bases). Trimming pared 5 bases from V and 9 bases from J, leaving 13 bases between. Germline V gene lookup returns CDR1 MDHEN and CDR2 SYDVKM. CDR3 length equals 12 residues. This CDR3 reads CASSAQGSQAFF. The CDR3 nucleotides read TGTGCCAGCAGTGCACAGGGATCTCAAGCTTTCTTT.

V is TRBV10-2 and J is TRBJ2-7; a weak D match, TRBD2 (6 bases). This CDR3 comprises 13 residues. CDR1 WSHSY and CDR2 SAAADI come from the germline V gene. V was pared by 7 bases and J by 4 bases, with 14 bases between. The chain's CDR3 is CASKEGRAYEQYF. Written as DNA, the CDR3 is TGCGCCAGCAAGGAGGGGCGGGCGTACGAGCAGTACTTC.

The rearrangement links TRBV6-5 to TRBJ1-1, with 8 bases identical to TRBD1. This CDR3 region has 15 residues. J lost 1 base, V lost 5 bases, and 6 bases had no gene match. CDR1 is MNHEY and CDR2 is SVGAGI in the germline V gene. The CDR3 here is CASSRPGTGNTEAFF. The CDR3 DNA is TGTGCCAGCAGTCGTCCCGGGACAGGGAACACTGAAGCTTTCTTT.

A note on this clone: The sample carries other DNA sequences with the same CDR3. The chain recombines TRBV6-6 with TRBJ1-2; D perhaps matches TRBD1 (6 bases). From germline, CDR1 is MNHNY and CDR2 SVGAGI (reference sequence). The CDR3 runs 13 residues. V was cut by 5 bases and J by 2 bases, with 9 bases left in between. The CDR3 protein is CASSRDINYGYTF. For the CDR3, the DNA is TGTGCCAGCAGTCGGGACATAAACTATGGCTACACCTTC.

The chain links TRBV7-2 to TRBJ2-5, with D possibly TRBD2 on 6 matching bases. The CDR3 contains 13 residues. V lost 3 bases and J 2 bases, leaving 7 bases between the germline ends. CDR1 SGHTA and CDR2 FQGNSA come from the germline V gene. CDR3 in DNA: TGTGCCAGCAGCTTTGCGGGACAAGAGACCCAGTACTTC. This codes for CASSFAGQETQYF.

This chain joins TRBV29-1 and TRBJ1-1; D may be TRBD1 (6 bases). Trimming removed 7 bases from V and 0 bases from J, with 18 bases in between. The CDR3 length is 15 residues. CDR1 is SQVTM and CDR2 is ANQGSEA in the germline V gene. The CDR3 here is CSATDRRPLNTEAFF. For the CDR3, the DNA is TGCAGCGCTACAGACAGGAGACCCTTGAACACTGAAGCTTTCTTT.

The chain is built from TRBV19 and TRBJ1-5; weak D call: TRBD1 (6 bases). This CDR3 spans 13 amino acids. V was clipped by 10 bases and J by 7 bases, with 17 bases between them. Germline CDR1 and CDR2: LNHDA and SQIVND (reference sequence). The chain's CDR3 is CATGGGQQQPQHF. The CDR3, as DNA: TGTGCCACCGGGGGGGGACAACAACAGCCCCAGCATTTT.

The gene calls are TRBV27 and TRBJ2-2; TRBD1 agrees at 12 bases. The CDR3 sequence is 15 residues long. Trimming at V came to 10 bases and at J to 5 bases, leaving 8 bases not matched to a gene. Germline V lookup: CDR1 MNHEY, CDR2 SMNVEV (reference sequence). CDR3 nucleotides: TGTGCCACCAAACAGGGACAGGGGGCAACCGGGGAGCTGTTTTTT. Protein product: CATKQGQGATGELFF.

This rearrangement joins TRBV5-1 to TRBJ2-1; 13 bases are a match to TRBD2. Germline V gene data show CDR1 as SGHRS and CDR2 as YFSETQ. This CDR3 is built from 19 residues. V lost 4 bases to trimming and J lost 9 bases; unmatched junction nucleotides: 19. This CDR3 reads CASSLTWATSGRAWVEQFF. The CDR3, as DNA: TGCGCCAGCAGCCTAACCTGGGCTACTAGCGGGAGGGCCTGGGTTGAGCAGTTCTTC. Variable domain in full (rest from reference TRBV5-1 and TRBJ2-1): KAGVTQTPRYLIKTRGQQVTLSCSPISGHRSVSWYQQTPGQGLQFLFEYFSETQRNKGNFPGRFSGRQFSNSRSEMNVSTLELGDSALYLCASSLTWATSGRAWVEQFFGPGTRLTVL.

CDR3 amino acids: CASSLSGSGNTIYF. The CDR3, as DNA: TGTGCCAGCAGCTTATCCGGTTCCGGAAACACCATATATTTT. This chain links TRBV7-3 with TRBJ1-3, with D hard to call. There are 14 residues in the CDR3. Between the trimmed V and J ends, which lost 2 bases and 4 bases, there was a span of 9 bases. Germline assignment: CDR1 SGHTA and CDR2 FQGTGA.

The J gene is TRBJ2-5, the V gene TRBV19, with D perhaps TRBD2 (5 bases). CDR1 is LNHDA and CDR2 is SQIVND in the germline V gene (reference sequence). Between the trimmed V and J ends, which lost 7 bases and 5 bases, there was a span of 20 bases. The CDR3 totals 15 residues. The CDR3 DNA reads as TGTGCCAGTACCTCAGGTGGATTAGCTAGCGAGACCCAGTACTTC. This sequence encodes CASTSGGLASETQYF.

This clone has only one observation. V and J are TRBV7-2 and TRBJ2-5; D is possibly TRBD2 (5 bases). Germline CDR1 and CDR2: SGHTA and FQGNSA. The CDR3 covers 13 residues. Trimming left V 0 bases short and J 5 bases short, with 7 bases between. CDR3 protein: CASSLAGKETQYF. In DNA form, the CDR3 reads TGTGCCAGCAGCTTAGCCGGGAAGGAGACCCAGTACTTC. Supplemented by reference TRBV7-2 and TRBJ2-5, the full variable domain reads GAGVSQSPSNKVTEKGKDVELRCDPISGHTALYWYRQSLGQGLEFLIYFQGNSAPDKSGLPSDRFSAERTGGSVSTLTIQRTQQEDSAVYLCASSLAGKETQYFGPGTRLLVL.